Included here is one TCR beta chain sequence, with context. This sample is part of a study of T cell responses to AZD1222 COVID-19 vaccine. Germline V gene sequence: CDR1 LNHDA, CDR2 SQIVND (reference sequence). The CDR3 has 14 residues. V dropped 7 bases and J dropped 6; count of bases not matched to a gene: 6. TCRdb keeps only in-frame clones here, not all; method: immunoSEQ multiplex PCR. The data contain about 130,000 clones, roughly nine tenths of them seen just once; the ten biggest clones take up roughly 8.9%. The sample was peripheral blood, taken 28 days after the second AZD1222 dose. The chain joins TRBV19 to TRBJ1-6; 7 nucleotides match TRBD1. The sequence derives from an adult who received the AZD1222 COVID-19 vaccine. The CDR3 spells CASNGQEGNSPLHF. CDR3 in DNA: TGTGCCAGTAACGGACAGGAGGGTAATTCACCCCTCCACTTT.